This record looks at one T cell receptor beta chain sequence and its context. Per the original methods: Estimation of nucleated cell counts relied on the amplification of reference gene primers. Sequenced by immunoSEQ multiplex PCR; TCRdb stores in-frame clones only, minus some. That table is the source of V, J and clone size, and D and trimming were worked out from the DNA. The sample records about 86,000 clones, approximately 78% being singletons. This sample was taken from a study of blood T cell repertoires in COVID-19. Looking at the study overall: Donors in the United States, Italy and Spain gave samples during acute or convalescent COVID-19. PBMCs, B-cell-depleted T cells, or T cells were the source of the cDNA or gDNA that made up the material.

Germline assignment: CDR1 LNHNV and CDR2 YYDKDF (reference sequence). The CDR3 length is 17 residues. Losses at the gene ends were 3 bases for V and 4 bases for J; bases not matched to a gene: 8. This chain uses TRBV15 with TRBJ2-3; 12 nucleotides align to TRBD2. Sequencing was performed on peripheral blood. The sequence was obtained from a woman aged 80 or over with acute or convalescent COVID-19. CDR3 protein: CATSSGRLAGAADTQYF. In DNA, the CDR3 is TGTGCCACCAGCAGCGGACGACTAGCGGGAGCGGCAGATACGCAGTATTTT.